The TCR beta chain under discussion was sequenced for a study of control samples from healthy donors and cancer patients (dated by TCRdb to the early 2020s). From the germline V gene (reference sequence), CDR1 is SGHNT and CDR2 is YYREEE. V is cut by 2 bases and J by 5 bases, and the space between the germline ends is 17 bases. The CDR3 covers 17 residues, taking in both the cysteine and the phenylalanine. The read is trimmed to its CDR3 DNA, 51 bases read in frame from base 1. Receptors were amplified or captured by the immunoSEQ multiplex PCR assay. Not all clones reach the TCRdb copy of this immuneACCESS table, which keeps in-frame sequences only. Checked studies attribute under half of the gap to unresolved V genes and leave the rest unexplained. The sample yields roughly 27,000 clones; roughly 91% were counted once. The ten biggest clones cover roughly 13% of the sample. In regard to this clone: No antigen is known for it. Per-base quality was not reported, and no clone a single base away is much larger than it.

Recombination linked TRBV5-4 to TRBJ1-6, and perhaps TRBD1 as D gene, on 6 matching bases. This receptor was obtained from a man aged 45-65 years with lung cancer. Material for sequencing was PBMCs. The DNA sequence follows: TGTGCCAGCAGCTTCGGGGGCAAAGGGTCCGATAATTCACCCCTCCACTTT. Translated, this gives CASSFGGKGSDNSPLHF.